The T cell receptor beta chain described here comes from a study of blood T cell repertoires in COVID-19. Across the study: In each case, the material was cDNA or gDNA derived from T cells, B-cell-depleted T cells, or PBMCs.

The V segment lost 0 bases and the J segment 2 bases; nucleotides outside the gene matches: 3. The CDR3 totals 15 residues. Germline CDR1 SGHRS, CDR2 YFSETQ. In the original workflow: Scientists estimated how many nucleated cells there were by amplifying reference gene primers. Generated by immunoSEQ multiplex PCR, the TCRdb table keeps only in-frame clones and is missing some. V and J calls and clone size come straight from that table; D and trimming were deduced from the DNA. The sample holds about 200,000 clones, 70% to 90% seen once. This chain links TRBV5-1 with TRBJ2-7; 9 positions agree with TRBD2. Sequenced input: peripheral blood. This receptor was taken from a woman aged 80 or older with acute or convalescent COVID-19. This CDR3 reads CASSLATSGPYEQYF. The CDR3 DNA sequence: TGCGCCAGCAGCTTGGCGACTAGCGGTCCCTACGAGCAGTACTTC.